This entry is about one T cell receptor beta chain. This table comes from immunoSEQ multiplex PCR, and its TCRdb copy is limited to in-frame clones, with some not included. Seen here are approximately 100,000 clones, less than 95% observed once, and the top ten hold 0.55% to 0.65%. The record originates from a study of siplizumab effects on memory and regulatory T cells. This CDR3 comprises 14 residues. Per germline, CDR1 MNHNS and CDR2 SASEGT. Trimming pared 11 bases from V and 5 bases from J, leaving 18 bases between. The sequencing sample was made of Tregs sorted from blood. The chain carries TRBV6-1 and TRBJ2-2, with D perhaps TRBD1 (5 bases). This receptor was identified in a human donor in good health. The CDR3 DNA reads as TGTGCCGGCCAGGCCTATAGGGGAACCGGGGAGCTGTTTTTT. It yields the protein CAGQAYRGTGELFF.